Ten or more counts support the clone carrying this T cell receptor (beta chain). V was cut by 5 bases and J by 0 bases, with 11 bases left in between. This CDR3 is 15 amino acids long. CDR1 is SGHAT, CDR2 FQNNGV, per germline. This entry comes from a study of CD8 T cells in ankylosing spondylitis. TCRdb independently ran MiXCR on the 5' RACE reads; one entry per CDR3 protein. The sample records 150,000 to 200,000 distinct CDR3 sequences, roughly 20% being singletons. The specimen was blood, either unsorted or a sorted T cell fraction (not recorded which). This receptor was taken from a male donor aged 10-30 years with ankylosing spondylitis or in good health (not recorded which). This chain uses TRBV11-2 with TRBJ1-5; possible D gene TRBD1, 5 bases. The CDR3: CASSPGSGSNQPQHF. The CDR3 region has the DNA TGTGCCAGCAGCCCAGGGTCGGGTAGCAATCAGCCCCAGCATTTT.